Listed below are T cell receptor beta chains from one sample, sequenced in a study of blood T cell repertoires in COVID-19. Here immunoSEQ multiplex PCR was the method, and the copy in TCRdb shows in-frame clones only, minus some. This sample has some 80,000 clones, with around three quarters found just once. Sequencing input: peripheral blood. The receptors were gathered from an elderly woman with active or convalescent COVID-19. CDR3s include the opening cysteine and the closing phenylalanine or tryptophan. The order of the fields is V gene, clone size, J gene, D gene, CDR3 DNA, CDR3 protein. The D gene is left open where the match is weak. The size field is filled for only some rows; it gives once, few, many or a size class.

v_gene: TRBV2
abundance: -
j_gene: TRBJ1-5
d_gene: -
CDR3nt: TGTGCCAGCAGTCGGGGGGGGAGCTATCAGCCCCAGCATTTT
CDR3aa: CASSRGGSYQPQHF

v_gene: TRBV12-2
abundance: once
j_gene: TRBJ1-2
d_gene: -
CDR3nt: TGTGCAAGTCGCTTAGCGCGGCGTGACAGCTTTAACTATGGCTACACCTTC
CDR3aa: CASRLARRDSFNYGYTF

v_gene: TRBV2
abundance: -
j_gene: TRBJ1-2
d_gene: -
CDR3nt: TGTGCCAGGGCCCCTGGACAGTTAAGTAAGGGCTACACCTTC
CDR3aa: CARAPGQLSKGYTF

v_gene: TRBV5-8
abundance: -
j_gene: TRBJ2-5
d_gene: TRBD1
CDR3nt: TGTGCCAGCAGCCCCGGACAGGGCCAAGAGACCCAGTACTTC
CDR3aa: CASSPGQGQETQYF

v_gene: TRBV11-2
abundance: few
j_gene: TRBJ2-1
d_gene: -
CDR3nt: TGTGCCAGCAGCTTAGTAGGGGACATCCAGTTCTTC
CDR3aa: CASSLVGDIQFF

v_gene: TRBV11-2
abundance: -
j_gene: TRBJ2-2
d_gene: TRBD1
CDR3nt: TGTGCCAGCAGCTTTGGACAGGGGGTTTCCGGGGAGCTGTTTTTT
CDR3aa: CASSFGQGVSGELFF

v_gene: TRBV2
abundance: few
j_gene: TRBJ2-7
d_gene: TRBD1
CDR3nt: TGTGCCAGCGGGACAGGGCCTTACGAGCAGTACTTC
CDR3aa: CASGTGPYEQYF

v_gene: TRBV21-1
abundance: -
j_gene: TRBJ1-5
d_gene: -
CDR3nt: TGTGCCAGCAGCAAATGGGGGAACAGGGGGCTGCTCAATCAGCCCCAGCATTTT
CDR3aa: CASSKWGNRGLLNQPQHF

v_gene: TRBV27
abundance: many
j_gene: TRBJ1-6
d_gene: -
CDR3nt: TGTGCCAGCAGTTCACCCGTTGGGGGCTACTATTCACCCCTCCACTTT
CDR3aa: CASSSPVGGYYSPLHF

v_gene: TRBV5-1
abundance: -
j_gene: TRBJ1-2
d_gene: -
CDR3nt: TGCGCCAGCAGCTTGGTCCCAGGGAATAACTATGGCTACACCTTC
CDR3aa: CASSLVPGNNYGYTF

v_gene: TRBV7-2
abundance: once
j_gene: TRBJ2-7
d_gene: -
CDR3nt: TGTGCCAGCAGCCTAAATAGCGGAAAGACATACGAGCAGTACTTC
CDR3aa: CASSLNSGKTYEQYF

v_gene: TRBV6-5
abundance: -
j_gene: TRBJ1-2
d_gene: TRBD1
CDR3nt: TGTGCCAGCAGGTTGGACAGGGGCGACGGCTACACCTTC
CDR3aa: CASRLDRGDGYTF

v_gene: TRBV15
abundance: -
j_gene: TRBJ1-1
d_gene: TRBD1
CDR3nt: TGTGCCACCAGCACCGGGACAGCGAACACTGAAGCTTTCTTT
CDR3aa: CATSTGTANTEAFF

v_gene: TRBV30
abundance: -
j_gene: TRBJ1-6
d_gene: TRBD1
CDR3nt: TGTGCTTCGGCCGGGACAGGGAATTCACCCCTCCACTTT
CDR3aa: CASAGTGNSPLHF

v_gene: TRBV6-1
abundance: -
j_gene: TRBJ2-3
d_gene: -
CDR3nt: TGTGCCAGCAGTGAGGGGTCGCGGGGACCCACAGATACGCAGTATTTT
CDR3aa: CASSEGSRGPTDTQYF

v_gene: TRBV20-1
abundance: few
j_gene: TRBJ1-1
d_gene: TRBD1
CDR3nt: TGCAGAGCTGACAGGGCAACTGAAGCTTTCTTT
CDR3aa: CRADRATEAFF

v_gene: TRBV7-9
abundance: -
j_gene: TRBJ1-2
d_gene: -
CDR3nt: TGTGCCAGCAGCTCGGGACACCAATCCTGGGGCTACACCTTC
CDR3aa: CASSSGHQSWGYTF

v_gene: TRBV6-2/TRBV6-3
abundance: few
j_gene: TRBJ1-2
d_gene: -
CDR3nt: TGTGCCAGCAGCCGAAAGGGGGACTATGGCTACACCTTC
CDR3aa: CASSRKGDYGYTF

v_gene: TRBV7-9
abundance: -
j_gene: TRBJ1-1
d_gene: -
CDR3nt: TGTGCCAGCAGCCTATCGGGGGAGGACACTGAAGCTTTCTTT
CDR3aa: CASSLSGEDTEAFF

v_gene: TRBV20-1
abundance: -
j_gene: TRBJ2-3
d_gene: -
CDR3nt: TGCAGTACAACTCACCAGGGCACGCAGTATTTT
CDR3aa: CSTTHQGTQYF

v_gene: TRBV19
abundance: -
j_gene: TRBJ2-7
d_gene: TRBD1
CDR3nt: TGTGCCAGTAGTATCGGGACAGGGTTCTACGAGCAGTACTTC
CDR3aa: CASSIGTGFYEQYF

v_gene: TRBV30
abundance: -
j_gene: TRBJ2-7
d_gene: TRBD1
CDR3nt: TGTGCCTGTATGACAGGGAGACCCGTCTACGAGCAGTACTTC
CDR3aa: CACMTGRPVYEQYF

v_gene: TRBV6-5
abundance: once
j_gene: TRBJ2-5
d_gene: -
CDR3nt: TGTGCCAGCAGTTACCGACAGCGAGAGACCCAGTACTTC
CDR3aa: CASSYRQRETQYF